The present entry profiles one T cell receptor (beta chain) with its context. What it binds is not known. 13 Jbeta primers and 60 Vbeta primers were used for the PCR. Method: immunoSEQ multiplex PCR; TCRdb's copy keeps in-frame clones and lacks some. The sample consists of about 300,000 clones, about nine tenths of them appearing once. This sample was included in a study of cytomegalovirus exposure and HLA in healthy donors. Study-level information: In a previous analysis, approximately 110 million unique TCR beta sequences were found from about 190 million T cells. Whole-study results and caveats: A later analysis, which compared TCR beta chains of equal frequency, found the HLA-associated ones more clonally expanded. Specificity of a few CMV-associated chains for CMV antigens was verified in vitro.

The specimen sequenced was PBMCs. The receptor comes from a man aged 35 to 55 in good health and CMV-seropositive.

CDR3 region: CASSEGTVGVDGYTF. Here the CDR3 DNA reads TGTGCCAGCAGTGAGGGGACAGTGGGTGTGGATGGCTACACCTTC. The V and J genes are TRBV2 and TRBJ1-2; 7 bases are shared with TRBD1. J was trimmed by 6 bases and V by 3 bases; bases with no gene match: 10. This CDR3 has 15 amino acids. The V gene's germline CDR1 is SNHLY and CDR2 FYNNEI. Full variable domain (outside the CDR3, taken from reference TRBV2 and TRBJ1-2): EPEVTQTPSHQVTQMGQEVILRCVPISNHLYFYWYRQILGQKVEFLVSFYNNEISEKSEIFDDQFSVERPDGSNFTLKIRSTKLEDSAMYFCASSEGTVGVDGYTFGSGTRLTVV.